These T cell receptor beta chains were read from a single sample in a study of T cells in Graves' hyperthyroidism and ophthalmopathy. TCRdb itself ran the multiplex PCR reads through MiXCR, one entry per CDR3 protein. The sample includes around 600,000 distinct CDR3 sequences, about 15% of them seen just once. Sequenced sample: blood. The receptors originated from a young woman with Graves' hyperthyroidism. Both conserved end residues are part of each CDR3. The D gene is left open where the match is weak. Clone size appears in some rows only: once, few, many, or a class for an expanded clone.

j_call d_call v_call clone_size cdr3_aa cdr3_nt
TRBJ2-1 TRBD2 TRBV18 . CASSPQRESYNEQFF TGTGCCAGCTCACCTCAGCGGGAATCCTACAATGAGCAGTTCTTC
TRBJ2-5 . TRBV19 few CASSITGWEVQETQYF TGTGCCAGTAGTATTACCGGGTGGGAGGTGCAAGAGACCCAGTACTTC
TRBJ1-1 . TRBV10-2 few CATSRGNTEAFF TGCGCCACCTCCAGGGGGAACACTGAAGCTTTCTTT
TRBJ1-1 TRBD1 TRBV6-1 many CASSSSIDRGDTEAFF TGTGCCAGCAGTTCATCCATCGACAGGGGGGATACTGAAGCTTTCTTT
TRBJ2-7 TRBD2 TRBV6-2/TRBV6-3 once CASSYPGLATEPYEQYF TGTGCCAGCAGCTACCCCGGACTAGCGACAGAGCCCTACGAGCAGTACTTC
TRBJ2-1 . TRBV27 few CASSRGLRYNEQFF TGTGCCAGCAGCCGGGGCCTAAGATACAATGAGCAGTTCTTC
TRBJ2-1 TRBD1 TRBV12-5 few CASGPMGQGAINEQFF TGTGCTAGTGGACCCATGGGACAGGGGGCGATCAATGAGCAGTTCTTC
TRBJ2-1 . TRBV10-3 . CAISESSLANYNEQFF TGTGCCATCAGTGAGTCGAGTCTAGCGAACTACAATGAGCAGTTCTTC
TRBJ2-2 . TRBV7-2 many CASSLRPATNTGELFF TGTGCCAGCAGCTTACGGCCGGCAACGAACACCGGGGAGCTGTTTTTT
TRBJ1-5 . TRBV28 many CASSLGTGFFSNQPQHF TGTGCCAGCAGTTTAGGCACAGGTTTTTTTAGCAATCAGCCCCAGCATTTT
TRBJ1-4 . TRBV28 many CASSLMFGDRPNEKLFF TGTGCCAGCAGTTTAATGTTCGGGGATCGACCTAATGAAAAACTGTTTTTT
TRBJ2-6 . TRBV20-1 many CSAHGTSGANVLTF TGCAGTGCCCACGGGACCTCTGGGGCCAACGTCCTGACTTTC
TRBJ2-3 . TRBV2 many CASSPLGQNTDTQYF TGTGCCAGCAGTCCACTAGGACAGAACACAGATACGCAGTATTTT
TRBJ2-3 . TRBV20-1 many CSAPGGGRLVTDTQYF TGCAGTGCTCCAGGAGGGGGTCGCTTGGTCACAGATACGCAGTATTTT
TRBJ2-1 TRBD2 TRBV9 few CASSVELAFYNEQFF TGTGCCAGCAGCGTCGAACTAGCGTTTTACAATGAGCAGTTCTTC
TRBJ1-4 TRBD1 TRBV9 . CASSLGSGQGKLFF TGTGCCAGCAGCCTTGGGTCGGGACAGGGAAAACTGTTTTTT
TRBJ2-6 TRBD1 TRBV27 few CASSSEGQSFSGANVLTF TGTGCCAGCAGTTCCGAGGGACAGAGTTTCTCTGGGGCCAACGTCCTGACTTTC
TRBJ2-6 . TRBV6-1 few CASRSVWVNSGANVLTF TGTGCCAGCAGGTCGGTTTGGGTAAACTCTGGGGCCAACGTCCTGACTTTC
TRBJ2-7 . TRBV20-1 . CSAQEPLGWEQYF TGCAGTGCTCAGGAGCCTCTCGGGTGGGAGCAGTACTTC
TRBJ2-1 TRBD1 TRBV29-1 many CSVALQGAMDEQFF TGCAGCGTTGCCCTGCAGGGGGCTATGGATGAGCAGTTCTTC
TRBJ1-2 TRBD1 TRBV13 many CASSQRTGGYYGYTF TGTGCCAGCAGCCAACGGACAGGGGGGTACTATGGCTACACCTTC
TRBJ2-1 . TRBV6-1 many CASSDGGAGYNEQFF TGTGCCAGCAGTGATGGGGGAGCCGGTTACAATGAGCAGTTCTTC
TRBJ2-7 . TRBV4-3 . CASSQGVSVHEQYF TGCGCCAGCAGCCAAGGGGTCTCCGTCCACGAGCAGTACTTC
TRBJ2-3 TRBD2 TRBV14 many CASSQPALAGVRDTQYF TGTGCCAGCAGCCAACCCGCGCTAGCGGGAGTTAGAGATACGCAGTATTTT
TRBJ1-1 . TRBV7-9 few CASSPPQGDTEAFF TGTGCCAGCAGCCCACCACAGGGAGACACTGAAGCTTTCTTT
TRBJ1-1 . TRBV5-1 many CASSLVSGARTEAFF TGCGCCAGCAGCTTAGTCTCGGGGGCGCGGACTGAAGCTTTCTTT
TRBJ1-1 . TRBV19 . CASSNGRVPMNTEAFF TGTGCCAGTAGTAATGGCCGGGTCCCGATGAACACTGAAGCTTTCTTT
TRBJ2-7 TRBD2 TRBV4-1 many CASSQETEGLAGDHEQYF TGCGCCAGCAGCCAAGAGACCGAGGGACTAGCGGGAGACCACGAGCAGTACTTC
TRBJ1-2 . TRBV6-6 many CASSYSGTDSRGYTF TGTGCCAGCAGTTACTCTGGGACCGATTCGCGGGGCTACACCTTC
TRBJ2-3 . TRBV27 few CASMSRVTGVTDTQYF TGTGCCAGCATGTCCCGGGTGACGGGAGTAACAGATACGCAGTATTTT
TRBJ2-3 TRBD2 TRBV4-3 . CASSHWTVAGGLTDTQYF TGCGCCAGCAGCCACTGGACGGTAGCGGGAGGGCTCACAGATACGCAGTATTTT
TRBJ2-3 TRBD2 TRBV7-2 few CASSSRLAGALWDTQYF TGTGCCAGCAGCTCAAGACTAGCGGGGGCGTTGTGGGATACGCAGTATTTT
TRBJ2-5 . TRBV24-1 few CATSDFAGAETQYF TGTGCCACCAGTGATTTCGCAGGGGCGGAGACCCAGTACTTC
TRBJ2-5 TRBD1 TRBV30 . CACMTQGAPETQYF TGTGCCTGTATGACACAGGGGGCCCCAGAGACCCAGTACTTC
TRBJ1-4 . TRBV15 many CATRGGRALGPEKLFF TGTGCCACCAGAGGTGGCAGGGCACTGGGTCCTGAAAAACTGTTTTTT
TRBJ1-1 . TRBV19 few CASSNLGRSIEAFF TGTGCCAGTAGTAACCTGGGACGGAGCATTGAAGCTTTCTTT
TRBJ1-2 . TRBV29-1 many CSVEADRGYGYTF TGCAGCGTTGAAGCGGATCGGGGGTATGGCTACACCTTC
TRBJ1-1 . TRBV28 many CASSTPGHLTEAFF TGTGCCAGCAGTACCCCGGGACACCTAACTGAAGCTTTCTTT
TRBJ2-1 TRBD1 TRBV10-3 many CAISRDRGVDEQFF TGTGCCATCAGCCGGGACAGGGGGGTGGATGAGCAGTTCTTC
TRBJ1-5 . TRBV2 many CASSEEIPPQHF TGTGCCAGCAGTGAAGAGATTCCTCCCCAGCATTTT
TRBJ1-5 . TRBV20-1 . CSADQGSNQPQHF TGCAGTGCGGATCAGGGGAGCAATCAGCCCCAGCATTTT
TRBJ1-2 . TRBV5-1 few CASSPRGGLGYTF TGCGCCAGCAGCCCACGGGGGGGACTGGGCTACACCTTC
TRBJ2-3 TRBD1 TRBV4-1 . CASSHGQDGGTDTQYF TGCGCCAGCAGCCACGGACAGGATGGAGGCACAGATACGCAGTATTTT
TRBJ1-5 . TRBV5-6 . CASSPYGRGQPQHF TGTGCCAGCAGCCCCTACGGGCGGGGTCAGCCCCAGCATTTT
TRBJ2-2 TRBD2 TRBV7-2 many CASSQLAGVNTGELFF TGTGCCAGCAGCCAGCTAGCGGGGGTAAACACCGGGGAGCTGTTTTTT
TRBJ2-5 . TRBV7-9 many CASSLLLGETQYF TGTGCCAGCAGCTTATTGTTGGGGGAGACCCAGTACTTC
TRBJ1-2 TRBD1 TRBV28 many CASRRPGQGAYGYTF TGTGCCAGCAGACGACCGGGACAGGGGGCCTATGGCTACACCTTC
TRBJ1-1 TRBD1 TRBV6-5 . CASSYSIPQGARNEAFF TGTGCCAGCAGTTACTCGATCCCACAGGGGGCGCGAAATGAAGCTTTCTTT
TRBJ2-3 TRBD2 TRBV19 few CASSIGLAVSTDTQYF TGTGCCAGTAGTATAGGACTAGCGGTGAGCACAGATACGCAGTATTTT
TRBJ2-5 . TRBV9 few CASSVESGWAQETQYF TGTGCCAGCAGCGTAGAGTCGGGTTGGGCCCAAGAGACCCAGTACTTC
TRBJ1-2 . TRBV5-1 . CASSLGGREYGYTF TGCGCCAGCAGCTTGGGTGGCAGGGAGTATGGCTACACCTTC
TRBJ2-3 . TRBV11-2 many CASSPRVTSRDTQYF TGTGCCAGCAGCCCCAGGGTGACTAGTCGAGATACGCAGTATTTT
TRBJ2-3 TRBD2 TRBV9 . CASSVGTSGRTDTQYF TGTGCCAGCAGCGTAGGGACTAGCGGGAGGACAGATACGCAGTATTTT
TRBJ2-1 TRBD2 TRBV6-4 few CASSVLAGNINEQFF TGTGCCAGCAGTGTACTAGCGGGAAATATAAATGAGCAGTTCTTC
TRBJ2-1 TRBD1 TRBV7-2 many CASSLDRGTSHEQFF TGTGCCAGCAGCTTAGACAGGGGGACAAGCCATGAGCAGTTCTTC
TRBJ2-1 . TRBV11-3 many CASSQGAGGSYNEQFF TGTGCCAGCAGCCAGGGGGCGGGAGGATCCTACAATGAGCAGTTCTTC
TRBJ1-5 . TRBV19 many CASSRTANQPQHF TGTGCCAGCAGCAGGACAGCGAATCAGCCCCAGCATTTT
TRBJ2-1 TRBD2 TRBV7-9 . CASSPNPGLAGGVRDEQFF TGTGCCAGCAGCCCCAACCCGGGACTAGCGGGAGGCGTTAGGGATGAGCAGTTCTTC
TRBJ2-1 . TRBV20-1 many CSAPSRGNNEQFF TGCAGTGCCCCGTCTAGGGGAAACAATGAGCAGTTCTTC
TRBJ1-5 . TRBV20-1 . CSGRGGISNQPQHF TGCAGTGGCCGGGGGGGGATTAGCAATCAGCCCCAGCATTTT